One and the same sample provided the 4 T cell receptor beta chains below, sequenced in a study of tumor-infiltrating lymphocytes in primary liver carcinoma. Co-extraction of RNA and DNA was performed on about 18-33 mg of unsorted bulk tissue. A primer matching the constant region was used to make TCR beta cDNA from around 460 ng of total RNA. Researchers made the TCR beta libraries by running three nested multiplex PCR rounds with slightly modified ARM-PCR. The first two PCR rounds used TRBV1-TRBV30 forward primers with a C-beta reverse primer, about 10 cycles each. TCRdb called the multiplex PCR reads again in MiXCR, with one record for every CDR3 protein. The sample has tens of thousands of distinct CDR3 sequences; 70% to 75% are singletons. Sequenced material: liver tumor tissue from sampling region 2. Regarding subset: tumor region T2, inferior pole. Source of these receptors: a man in his forties with primary liver carcinoma and hepatitis B virus infection.

This clonotype has a count of ten or more. The chain combines TRBV7-9 with TRBJ2-3; D is ambiguous. Per the germline V gene, CDR1 is SEHNR and CDR2 is FQNEAQ (reference sequence). Deletions cut 5 bases from V and 7 bases from J, with 13 bases between. CDR3 length equals 13 residues. The CDR3 loop is CASSVNPVNTQYF. The CDR3, as DNA: TGTGCCAGCAGCGTCAATCCTGTGAATACGCAGTATTTT. Full variable domain (remainder filled in from reference TRBV7-9 and TRBJ2-3): DTGVSQNPRHKITKRGQNVTFRCDPISEHNRLYWYRQTLGQGPEFLTYFQNEAQLEKSRLLSDRFSAERPKGSFSTLEIQRTEQGDSAMYLCASSVNPVNTQYFGPGTRLTVL.

This clonotype is large. The J gene is TRBJ2-3, the V gene TRBV11-1; 9 bases are a match to TRBD2. This CDR3 contains 16 residues. Germline V gene sequence: CDR1 SGHAT, CDR2 FQDESV (reference sequence). Trimming cost V 5 bases and J 3 bases; bases outside gene matches: 9. The CDR3, as DNA: TGTGCCAGCAGCCTCGGGACTAGCACACAAACAGATACGCAGTATTTT. It codes for CASSLGTSTQTDTQYF.

V and J are TRBV11-2 and TRBJ2-5; D is unclear. V lost 3 bases to trimming and J lost 7 bases, with 12 bases between them. Per the germline V gene, CDR1 is SGHAT and CDR2 is FQNNGV. There are 13 residues in the CDR3. CDR3: CASSLDFMGTQYF. In DNA, the CDR3 is TGTGCCAGCAGCTTGGATTTTATGGGGACCCAGTACTTC.

A single count supports this clonotype. At one end the junction does not follow the germline gene, possibly because of a read error. This chain links TRBV6-7 with TRBJ2-7; 8 bases line up with TRBD2. TRBV6-7 is sorted into the ORF group, with uncertain function. CDR3 length equals 15 residues. In DNA, the CDR3 is TGTGCCAGCATCCACCGGTGGCGGGAGGCCGACGATCAGTACTTT. This translates into CASIHRWREADDQYF.